What follows describes a single T cell receptor beta chain. The antigen is undetermined. Tumor tissue was taken before any definitive surgery or chemotherapy was given. The data derive from a study of high-grade serous ovarian cancer treatment subgroups. Study-level points and caveats: Without spatial data, bulk sequencing limits insight into HGSC tumor diversity. Only CDR3 was analyzed; CDR1 and CDR2 were not. Same-patient tumor repertoires overlapped at about 0.1 to 0.8; different patients barely overlapped.

The CDR3 contains 13 residues. Germline values: CDR1 KGHSH, CDR2 LQKENI. V lost 1 base and J lost 7, with 10 bases in between. TCRdb keeps only in-frame clones here, not all; method: immunoSEQ multiplex PCR. This sample has about 15,000 clones; almost 75% occur once, and the top ten carry 4.5%. The chain carries TRBV18 and TRBJ1-2, with D hard to call. Sequencing used tumor tissue. This TCR was sampled from a human donor with high-grade serous ovarian cancer. CDR3 bases: TGTGCCAGCTCACCACGAACAGCTAGTGGCTACACCTTC. Translated, it gives CASSPRTASGYTF.